Sequencing of this TCR beta chain was carried out in a study of shared clonotypes between healthy human individuals. Method: immunoSEQ multiplex PCR; TCRdb's copy keeps in-frame clones and lacks some. The sample has 640,000 or so clones; 60% to 80% are singletons. Overall study findings and caveats: It was the few donors that limited the genetic and exposure-history diversity represented.

A note on this clone: No antigen is known for it.

The germline gives CDR1 SGHAT, CDR2 FQNNGV. The trim removed 1 base at V and 4 bases at J, leaving 2 bases unmatched. This CDR3 spans 14 amino acids. V usage is TRBV11-2 and J usage is TRBJ1-2, with 8 nucleotides matching TRBD1. The TCR was taken from a woman under 40 in good health. Sequenced: memory CD4+ T cells sorted from blood. Subset reported: CD45RA-negative fraction. The CDR3 is CASSLGQGAYGYTF. In DNA, the CDR3 is TGTGCCAGCAGCTTAGGTCAGGGGGCCTATGGCTACACCTTC.